This T cell receptor (beta chain) was sequenced in a study of T-cell reconstitution after alpha-beta-depleted transplantation in children. The CDR3 has 15 amino acids. Trimming shortened V by 5 bases and J by 4 bases, and 17 bases separated the two germline ends. Looked up from germline, CDR1 is SGHVS and CDR2 is FQNEAQ. Unique molecular identifiers were used to barcode this TCRbeta library. TCRdb fed the PCR reads into MiXCR, producing one record per CDR3 protein. Here the sample spans around 600,000 distinct CDR3 sequences, around 23% being singletons. Points on this clonotype: The antigen remains undetermined.

Whole-study results and caveats: A year had passed since transplant, and T-cell counts and diversity by then came mostly from newly produced T cells. Expanded graft clones, several hundred of them, were reportedly the source of alpha-beta T cells about two months after transplant. Recipient T cells and thymic progenitors that survived gave rise to the high TCRbeta diversity observed at day 60 in some patients.

Sequencing used PBMCs, mostly from graft donor cells, obtained 360 days after TCRalphabeta/CD19-depleted stem cell transplant. The source of this sequence is a boy younger than two who had a stem cell transplant for acute myeloid leukemia, so the T cells may come from the graft donor. The rearrangement uses TRBV7-8 and TRBJ1-2, with a tentative D call TRBD1 (5 bases). CDR3 coding DNA: TGTGCCAGCAGCCCAGAGGCAGGGATCATCTATGGCTACACCTTC. It codes for CASSPEAGIIYGYTF. Full variable domain (rest looked up from reference TRBV7-8 and TRBJ1-2): GAGVSQSPRYKVAKRGQDVALRCDPISGHVSLFWYQQALGQGPEFLTYFQNEAQLDKSGLPSDRFFAERPEGSVSTLKIQRTQQEDSAVYLCASSPEAGIIYGYTFGSGTRLTVV.